This TCR beta chain was identified in a study of cytomegalovirus exposure and HLA in healthy donors. CDR1 SGHTA and CDR2 FQGNSA come from the germline V gene. CDR3 size: 15 residues. The study sampled nominally healthy donors, though unrecorded immune exposures were likely. Study conclusions and caveats: Per a prior analysis, the majority of TCR beta V segments were productive roughly 90% or roughly 30% of the time. Roughly uniform depth of sequencing across donors was assumed in presence/absence analyses. Reportedly, TCR beta sequences accurately predicted HLA-A and HLA-B alleles in most subjects.

A word on this clone: Its antigen is not known. At one end the junction does not follow the germline gene, possibly because of a read error.

It was with 60 Vbeta and 13 Jbeta primers that the PCR ran. The protocol was immunoSEQ multiplex PCR, while the TCRdb copy is restricted to in-frame clones and leaves out a portion. The data contain approximately 110,000 clones, roughly four fifths of them singletons. The sequencing sample was made of PBMCs. The sequence came from a woman in her fifties or sixties in good health and CMV-seropositive. V is TRBV7-2 and J is TRBJ2-4, with D perhaps matching TRBD1 (6 bases). The CDR3 nucleotides are TGTGCCAGCAGCTTAGGAGGGGGAGCCAAAAACGTTCAGTACTTC. Residues: CASSLGGGAKNVQYF.